A selection of T cell receptor beta chains follows, all from one sample in a study of vaccination and CD4 T cells after COVID-19. Each CDR3 protein gets one entry after TCRdb re-called the PCR reads with MiXCR. The sample carries about 7,100 distinct CDR3 sequences, approximately 70% recorded once. These TCRs are of unknown antigen specificity. Specimen: CD4+ T cells from blood, cultured in vitro. The receptors shown here come from a human donor who had recovered from COVID-19. Each CDR3 is given with its conserved first and last residue.

CDR3 protein	V gene	J gene
CASRLAKCRHGPWSCGYTF	TRBV7-3	TRBJ1-2
CASSVAPTASGNTIYF	TRBV9	TRBJ1-3
CASSVGGYGYTF	TRBV9	TRBJ1-2
CASRSKGADTQYF	TRBV19	TRBJ2-3
CASSITGRSEQPQHF	TRBV19	TRBJ1-5
CASSSAGGRGGSNQPQHF	TRBV6-5	TRBJ1-5
CASSYSTVNTQYF	TRBV6-2/TRBV6-3	TRBJ2-3
CASSLGPRGGRELVQFF	TRBV5-4	TRBJ2-1
CSARDRAKGVGNQPQHF	TRBV20-1	TRBJ1-5
CSASGNTQYF	TRBV20-1	TRBJ2-3
CASSPGGGNQPQHF	TRBV18	TRBJ1-5
CSARTGEGSGNTIYF	TRBV20-1	TRBJ1-3
CASSKTRNRGRDYEQYF	TRBV27	TRBJ2-7
CASSEAGRNTDTQYF	TRBV6-1	TRBJ2-3
CASSQAGRGYTF	TRBV4-2	TRBJ1-2
CASSRGSWGYGYTF	TRBV27	TRBJ1-2
CASSRARTGMNTEAFF	TRBV2	TRBJ1-1
CASSQQYEQYF	TRBV14	TRBJ2-7
CASSLGINQPQHF	TRBV7-2	TRBJ1-5
CSPRPERAVNTEAFF	TRBV20-1	TRBJ1-1
CATSDSGSRDTQYF	TRBV24-1	TRBJ2-3
CSASIRVGETQYF	TRBV20-1	TRBJ2-5
CSATGTGNIQYF	TRBV20-1	TRBJ2-4
CASSPPGGLGETQYF	TRBV7-2	TRBJ2-5
CASSSQLGTYEQYF	TRBV7-2	TRBJ2-7
CASSLKAGVTQYF	TRBV7-9	TRBJ2-5
CASSFGGSRYGYTF	TRBV28	TRBJ1-2
CASSNNRGYTGELFF	TRBV2	TRBJ2-2
CASSFTTGGNYGYTF	TRBV6-5	TRBJ1-2
CASSLKREGRPGGGEQFF	TRBV5-5	TRBJ2-1
CSALGTSGRAGETQYF	TRBV20-1	TRBJ2-5
CASSLGVDTQYF	TRBV7-9	TRBJ2-3
CASSLSRALYNEQFF	TRBV7-2	TRBJ2-1
CASGTRNQPQHF	TRBV28	TRBJ1-5
CASTVGPVEYEQYF	TRBV12-3/TRBV12-4	TRBJ2-7
CASSSQGAEQYF	TRBV12-3/TRBV12-4	TRBJ2-7
CASSGGLAGATYEQYF	TRBV25-1	TRBJ2-7
CASGARNYGYTF	TRBV27	TRBJ1-2
CASSFTGDGGYTF	TRBV7-2	TRBJ1-2
CASSYGTGTYTGELFF	TRBV27	TRBJ2-2
CSVDRGVRSYNEQFF	TRBV29-1	TRBJ2-1
CASSSTGVGYGYTF	TRBV2	TRBJ1-2
CASSARPGPLMTYNEQFF	TRBV6-1	TRBJ2-1
CASRRSPAGYGYTF	TRBV6-1	TRBJ1-2
CASSSIGNQPQHF	TRBV6-5	TRBJ1-5
CASSQVAGINYGYTF	TRBV4-3	TRBJ1-2
CASSPNGHRGVEQYF	TRBV4-3	TRBJ2-7